This is a list of T cell receptor beta chains from one sample in a study of CD8 T cells in Susac syndrome. Each CDR3 protein gets one entry after TCRdb re-called the immunoSEQ multiplex PCR reads with MiXCR. The table lists fewer than 100,000 distinct CDR3 sequences, roughly 90% of them singletons. Sequencing input: CD8+ T cells from PBMCs. These receptors came from a human donor with multiple sclerosis. CDR3s include the opening cysteine and the closing phenylalanine or tryptophan. A D gene is named only where the DNA matches it firmly. Rows may omit the clone size; those that give it use once, few, many or a size class.

CDR3 DNA	CDR3 protein	clone size	V gene	D gene	J gene
TGTGCCATCAGTGAGTGGGGACAGGGTAAAATGGGGGACACTGAAGCTTTCTTT	CAISEWGQGKMGDTEAFF	NA	TRBV10-3	TRBD1	TRBJ1-1
TGTGCCAGCAGCCAAACTAGCGGGGGGAACAATGAGCAGTTCTTC	CASSQTSGGNNEQFF	NA	TRBV3-1	TRBD2	TRBJ2-1
TGTGCCAGCAGTTACGCCCGGGAGTCAGATACGCAGTATTTT	CASSYARESDTQYF	NA	TRBV27	NA	TRBJ2-3
TGCGCCAGCAGCCAAGATATCTCGGCCAGGGGTTACGAGCAGTACTTC	CASSQDISARGYEQYF	once	TRBV4-1	NA	TRBJ2-7
TGTGCCAGCGGGGTAGGACAGCAAGAGACCCAGTACTTC	CASGVGQQETQYF	NA	TRBV13	NA	TRBJ2-5
TGTGCCTTTCAAGATCCCAGTCTCACAGATACGCAGTATTTT	CAFQDPSLTDTQYF	once	TRBV2	NA	TRBJ2-3
TGCGCCAGCAGCTTGTGGGACAGGGGGTCCGGCGAGCAGTACTTC	CASSLWDRGSGEQYF	NA	TRBV5-1	TRBD1	TRBJ2-7
TGTGCCAGCAGTTGGGACGGAAATCAGCCCCAGCATTTT	CASSWDGNQPQHF	NA	TRBV12-3/TRBV12-4	NA	TRBJ1-5
TGTGCCATCAGTGAAGGAGGTATCTCGGAGACCCAGTACTTC	CAISEGGISETQYF	NA	TRBV10-3	NA	TRBJ2-5
TGTGCCAGCACCAGGACAGGGGGCGAGGGCAATCAGCCCCAGCATTTT	CASTRTGGEGNQPQHF	NA	TRBV7-7	TRBD1	TRBJ1-5
TGCAGCGTAGACAGAAAACAAGAGACCCAGTACTTC	CSVDRKQETQYF	NA	TRBV29-1	NA	TRBJ2-5
TGTGCCATCAGTGAGGTTCCTGGGGGAGAAGACAGCGAGCAGTACTTC	CAISEVPGGEDSEQYF	NA	TRBV10-3	NA	TRBJ2-7
TGTGCCAGCAGCTTAATTTCGGGGCCTCGGGGGGGCTCGGAGGCAGATACGCAGTATTTT	CASSLISGPRGGSEADTQYF	NA	TRBV11-2	TRBD2	TRBJ2-3
TGTGCCAGTAGTATAGGGGCCTCCAGCACTGAAGCTTTCTTT	CASSIGASSTEAFF	NA	TRBV19	NA	TRBJ1-1
TGTGCCAGAGCGGGGACAGGGGGTTCACCCCTCCACTTT	CARAGTGGSPLHF	NA	TRBV6-1	TRBD1	TRBJ1-6
TGCAGTGCTAGAGATGTAGGGACAGGGGGCGAGATGGATACGCAGTATTTT	CSARDVGTGGEMDTQYF	once	TRBV20-1	TRBD1	TRBJ2-3
TGCAGCACAGGACTAGCAGACAACGAGCAGTTCTTC	CSTGLADNEQFF	NA	TRBV29-1	TRBD2	TRBJ2-1
TGTGCCAGCAGCGAGGCTAGCGGGAGCTACGAGCAGTACTTC	CASSEASGSYEQYF	few	TRBV13	TRBD2	TRBJ2-7
TGTGCCAGCAGTTGGACTAGCGGGAGGAGGGCAGATACGCAGTATTTT	CASSWTSGRRADTQYF	NA	TRBV12-3/TRBV12-4	TRBD2	TRBJ2-3
TGCGCCAGCGGGCGGGAGGGTGAGGGTTACGAGCAGTACTTC	CASGREGEGYEQYF	NA	TRBV10-2	TRBD2	TRBJ2-7
TGCAGCGCCCCACGGACTTATGGCTACACCTTC	CSAPRTYGYTF	NA	TRBV29-1	NA	TRBJ1-2
TGTGCCAGCAGTTCGGGACTCCCCTCCTACGAGCAGTACTTC	CASSSGLPSYEQYF	NA	TRBV28	NA	TRBJ2-7
TGTGCCAGTAGCCCCGGGACAGACCCCCTGGGGGCCAACGTCCTGACTTTC	CASSPGTDPLGANVLTF	NA	TRBV19	TRBD1	TRBJ2-6
TGTGCCAGCACTCCGGGACTTGGGGCCAACGTCCTGACTTTC	CASTPGLGANVLTF	once	TRBV2	NA	TRBJ2-6
TGCGCCAGCAGCCCTGGACCCTACTCCAACTATGGCTACACCTTC	CASSPGPYSNYGYTF	NA	TRBV5-1	NA	TRBJ1-2
TGCGCCAGCAGCTTGGCCGAAGGACGCGGGGGGGCCATAAATACGCAGTATTTT	CASSLAEGRGGAINTQYF	NA	TRBV5-1	TRBD2	TRBJ2-3
TGTGCCAGCAGCGAGGGGGGGACCGGCAATCAGCCCCAGCATTTT	CASSEGGTGNQPQHF	NA	TRBV9	NA	TRBJ1-5
TGTGCCAGCAGCGTAGCGCTGGGACTAGCAGATACGCAGTATTTT	CASSVALGLADTQYF	NA	TRBV9	TRBD2	TRBJ2-3
TGTGCCAGCAGCTTCCAAGAGGGAAGCTACGAGCAGTACTTC	CASSFQEGSYEQYF	NA	TRBV11-2	NA	TRBJ2-7
TGTGCCAGCAGCCAACGGGAGAGGGTACATGAGCAGTTCTTC	CASSQRERVHEQFF	NA	TRBV3-1	NA	TRBJ2-1
TGTGCCAGCAGCCTTGGGACAGTCAATGAGCAGTTCTTC	CASSLGTVNEQFF	NA	TRBV11-3	TRBD1	TRBJ2-1
TGCGCCAGCCAAGCTACACAAGAGACCCAGTACTTC	CASQATQETQYF	once	TRBV5-1	NA	TRBJ2-5
TGTGCCAGCAGTCCGGGTTGGGGTAATGAGCAGTTCTTC	CASSPGWGNEQFF	NA	TRBV28	NA	TRBJ2-1
TGCGCCAGCAGCTTAGGACAGGGCTATAATTCACCCCTCCACTTT	CASSLGQGYNSPLHF	NA	TRBV5-1	TRBD1	TRBJ1-6
TGTGCCTGGAGTGTACATAACACTGAAGCTTTCTTT	CAWSVHNTEAFF	NA	TRBV30	NA	TRBJ1-1
TGTGCCAGCAGTTACTCTGCCTCCTACGAGCAGTACTTC	CASSYSASYEQYF	few	TRBV6-2/TRBV6-3	NA	TRBJ2-7
TGTGCCACCAGCACAGACGAGCTACAGCAGGGGGCATATGGCTACACCTTC	CATSTDELQQGAYGYTF	NA	TRBV15	TRBD1	TRBJ1-2
TGTGCCAGCAGTAGACAGGTCGGCTACGAGCAGTACTTC	CASSRQVGYEQYF	NA	TRBV27	NA	TRBJ2-7
TGTGCCATCGGGGGGCAACAGGGGAGATACGAGCAGTACTTC	CAIGGQQGRYEQYF	NA	TRBV10-3	NA	TRBJ2-7
TGTGCCTGGAGCGTAGGTAGCGGGGGGTACGAGCAGTACTTC	CAWSVGSGGYEQYF	NA	TRBV30	TRBD2	TRBJ2-7
TGTGCCAGCAGTTACTCGATGGGCAGGTTCCAAGAGACCCAGTACTTC	CASSYSMGRFQETQYF	NA	TRBV6-5	NA	TRBJ2-5
TGTGCCAGCAGTTCTTTGGGGCAAGAGACCCAGTACTTC	CASSSLGQETQYF	NA	TRBV28	NA	TRBJ2-5
TGTGCCAGTACATTAATCGGACAAAGGGGCAATCAGCCCCAGCATTTT	CASTLIGQRGNQPQHF	NA	TRBV19	NA	TRBJ1-5
TGTGCCAGTACGGAGGGGAGCTACACAGATACGCAGTATTTT	CASTEGSYTDTQYF	NA	TRBV19	NA	TRBJ2-3
TGCGCCAGCAGTGAAGGGGTGCGGTTTTACGAGCAGTACTTC	CASSEGVRFYEQYF	once	TRBV10-2	NA	TRBJ2-7
TGTGCCTGGAGTGCCGACAGGGAGATGAACACTGAAGCTTTCTTT	CAWSADREMNTEAFF	NA	TRBV30	TRBD1	TRBJ1-1
TGTGCCAGCAGTGGAAATGAAAAACTGTTTTTT	CASSGNEKLFF	NA	TRBV25-1	NA	TRBJ1-4
TGTGCCAGCAGTCAGGGACATGAGCAGTTCTTC	CASSQGHEQFF	NA	TRBV6-4	NA	TRBJ2-1
TGTGCCAGCAGCGCGACCTGGGAAGGGCGTTCGGATGGCTACACCTTC	CASSATWEGRSDGYTF	NA	TRBV2	NA	TRBJ1-2
TGTGCCAGCAGCTCTTCGGACAGTGCCACGGGAGATGAGCAGTACTTC	CASSSSDSATGDEQYF	once	TRBV7-9	NA	TRBJ2-7
TGTGCCAGCAGCCCGGCTCCGGGCTACGAGCAGTACTTC	CASSPAPGYEQYF	NA	TRBV7-9	NA	TRBJ2-7
TGTGCCAGCAGTTACTCGAGGGGGAACACTGAAGCTTTCTTT	CASSYSRGNTEAFF	once	TRBV6-2/TRBV6-3	NA	TRBJ1-1
TGTGCCAGTAGTAAACAGGGACGTGGCTACACCTTC	CASSKQGRGYTF	NA	TRBV19	NA	TRBJ1-2